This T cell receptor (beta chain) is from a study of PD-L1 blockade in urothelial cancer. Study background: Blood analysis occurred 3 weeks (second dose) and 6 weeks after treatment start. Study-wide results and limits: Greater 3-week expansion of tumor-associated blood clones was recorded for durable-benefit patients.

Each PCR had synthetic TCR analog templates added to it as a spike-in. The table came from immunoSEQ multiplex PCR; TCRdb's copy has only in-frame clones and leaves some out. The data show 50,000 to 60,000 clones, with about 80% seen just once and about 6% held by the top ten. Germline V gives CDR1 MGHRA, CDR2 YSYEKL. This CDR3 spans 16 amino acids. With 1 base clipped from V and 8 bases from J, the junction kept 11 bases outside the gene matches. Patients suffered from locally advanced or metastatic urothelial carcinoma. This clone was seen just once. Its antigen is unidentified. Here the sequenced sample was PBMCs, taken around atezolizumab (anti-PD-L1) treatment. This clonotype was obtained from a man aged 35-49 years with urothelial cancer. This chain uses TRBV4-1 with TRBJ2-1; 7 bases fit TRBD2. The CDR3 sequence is CASSQGASGIGYEQFF. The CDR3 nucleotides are TGCGCCAGCAGCCAAGGGGCCAGCGGGATAGGGTATGAGCAGTTCTTC.